Below, one T cell receptor beta chain is given with its context. Its antigen is not known. TCRdb reprocessed the 5' RACE reads, with one entry per CDR3 protein and no DNA. This sample's clone table lists around 470,000 distinct CDR3 sequences. The sample is drawn from a study of T cells expressing NK-cell markers. General study points: Among several donors, these clonotypes also ranked first in the CD3+CD56-NKG2C+ fraction.

The CDR3 is made up of 18 amino acids. The clonotype was recovered from a woman between 50 and 59 years old in good health. This chain links TRBV21-1 with TRBJ2-7; the TCRdb D gene call, TRBD1, has no DNA to confirm it. TRBV21-1 is termed a pseudogene. Sample: blood T cells: a sorted CD56 or NKG2C T cell subset, CD4+ or CD8+ T cells, or bulk PBMC T cells (not recorded which). CDR3 amino acids: CASSKELNTGVSSYEQYF.